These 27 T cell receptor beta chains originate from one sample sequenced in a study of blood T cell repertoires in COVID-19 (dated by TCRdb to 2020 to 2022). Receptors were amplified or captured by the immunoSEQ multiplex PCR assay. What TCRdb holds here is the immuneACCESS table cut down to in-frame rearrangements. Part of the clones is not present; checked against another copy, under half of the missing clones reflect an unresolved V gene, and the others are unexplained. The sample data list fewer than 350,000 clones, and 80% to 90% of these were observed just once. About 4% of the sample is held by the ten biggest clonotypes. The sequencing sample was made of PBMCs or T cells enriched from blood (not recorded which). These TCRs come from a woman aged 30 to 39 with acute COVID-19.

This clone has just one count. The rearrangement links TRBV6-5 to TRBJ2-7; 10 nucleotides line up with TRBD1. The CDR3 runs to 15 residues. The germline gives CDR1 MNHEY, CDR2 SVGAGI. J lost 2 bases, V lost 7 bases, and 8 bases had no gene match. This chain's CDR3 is CASKVLGQGAYEQYF. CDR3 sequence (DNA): TGTGCCAGCAAGGTCCTAGGACAGGGGGCCTACGAGCAGTACTTC.

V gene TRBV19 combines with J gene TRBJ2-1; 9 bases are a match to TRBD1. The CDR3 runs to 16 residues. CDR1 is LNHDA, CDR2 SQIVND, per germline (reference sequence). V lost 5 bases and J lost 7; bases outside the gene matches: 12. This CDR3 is CASSGTGGGGRNEQFF. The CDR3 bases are TGTGCCAGTAGTGGAACAGGGGGCGGGGGTCGGAATGAGCAGTTCTTC.

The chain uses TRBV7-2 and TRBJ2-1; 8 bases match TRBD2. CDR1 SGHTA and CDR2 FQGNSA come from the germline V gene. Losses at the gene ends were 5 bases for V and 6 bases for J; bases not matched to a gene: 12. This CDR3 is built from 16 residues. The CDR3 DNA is TGTGCCAGCAGCCACCTGGCGGGAGGTGCCATCAATGAGCAGTTCTTC. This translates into CASSHLAGGAINEQFF.

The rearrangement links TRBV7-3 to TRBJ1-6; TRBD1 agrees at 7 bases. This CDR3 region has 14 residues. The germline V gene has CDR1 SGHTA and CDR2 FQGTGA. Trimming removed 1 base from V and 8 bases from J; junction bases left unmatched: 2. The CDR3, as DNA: TGTGCCAGCAGCTTAAACAGGGGAGATTCACCCCTCCACTTT. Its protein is CASSLNRGDSPLHF.

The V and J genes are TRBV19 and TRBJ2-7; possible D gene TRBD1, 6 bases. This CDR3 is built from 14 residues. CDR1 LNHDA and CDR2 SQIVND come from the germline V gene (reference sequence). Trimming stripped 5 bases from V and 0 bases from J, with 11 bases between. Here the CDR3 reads CASSPRTDSYEQYF. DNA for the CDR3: TGTGCCAGTAGTCCCCGGACAGACTCCTACGAGCAGTACTTC.

The CDR3 DNA sequence: TGTGCCAGCAGTTTACGACTAGCGGGATGGAGCTCCTACAATGAGCAGTTCTTC. Protein sequence: CASSLRLAGWSSYNEQFF. This rearrangement joins TRBV28 to TRBJ2-1, with 11 bases lining up with TRBD2. This CDR3 is 18 amino acids long. Germline V CDR1 and CDR2: MDHEN, SYDVKM. V trimming: 2 bases; J trimming: 0 bases; junction bases outside the gene matches: 6.

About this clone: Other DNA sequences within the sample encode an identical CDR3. Here the CDR3 reads CASSYPGGTEAFF. Here the CDR3 DNA reads TGTGCCAGCAGTTACCCCGGGGGGACTGAAGCTTTCTTT. The V gene is TRBV6-5, the J gene TRBJ1-1; the D gene is possibly TRBD1 (5 bases). V was trimmed by 2 bases and J by 5 bases, leaving 9 bases between them. Germline assignment: CDR1 MNHEY and CDR2 SVGAGI. CDR3 length: 13 amino acids.

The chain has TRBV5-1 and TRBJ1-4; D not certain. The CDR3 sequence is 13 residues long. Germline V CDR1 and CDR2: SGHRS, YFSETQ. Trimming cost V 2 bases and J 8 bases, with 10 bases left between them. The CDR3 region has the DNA TGCGCCAGCAGCTTCGGCGAGGGCGAAAAACTGTTTTTT. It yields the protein CASSFGEGEKLFF.

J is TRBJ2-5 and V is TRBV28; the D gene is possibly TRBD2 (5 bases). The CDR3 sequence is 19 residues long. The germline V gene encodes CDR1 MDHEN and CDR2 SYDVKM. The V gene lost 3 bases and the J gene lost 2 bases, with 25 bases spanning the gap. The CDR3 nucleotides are TGTGCCAGCAGTTTCCCCAACCCCCAAGCGGACGGGCCTCAAGAGACCCAGTACTTC. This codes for CASSFPNPQADGPQETQYF.

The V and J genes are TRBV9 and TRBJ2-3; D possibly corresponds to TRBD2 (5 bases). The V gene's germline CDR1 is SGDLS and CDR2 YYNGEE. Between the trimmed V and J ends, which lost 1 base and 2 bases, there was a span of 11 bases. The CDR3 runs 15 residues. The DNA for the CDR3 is TGTGCCAGCAGCGTATCGCCAGCGGCCACAGATACGCAGTATTTT. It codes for CASSVSPAATDTQYF. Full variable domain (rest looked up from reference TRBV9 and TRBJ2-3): DSGVTQTPKHLITATGQRVTLRCSPRSGDLSVYWYQQSLDQGLQFLIQYYNGEERAKGNILERFSAQQFPDLHSELNLSSLELGDSALYFCASSVSPAATDTQYFGPGTRLTVL.

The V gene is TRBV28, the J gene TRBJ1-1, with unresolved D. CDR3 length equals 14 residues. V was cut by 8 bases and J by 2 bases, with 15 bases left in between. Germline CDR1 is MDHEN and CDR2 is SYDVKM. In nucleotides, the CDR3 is TGTGCCAGCGCTACACGAAACAGTAACACTGAAGCTTTCTTT. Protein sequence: CASATRNSNTEAFF. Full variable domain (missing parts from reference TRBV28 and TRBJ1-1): DVKVTQSSRYLVKRTGEKVFLECVQDMDHENMFWYRQDPGLGLRLIYFSYDVKMKEKGDIPEGYSVSREKKERFSLILESASTNQTSMYLCASATRNSNTEAFFGQGTRLTVV.

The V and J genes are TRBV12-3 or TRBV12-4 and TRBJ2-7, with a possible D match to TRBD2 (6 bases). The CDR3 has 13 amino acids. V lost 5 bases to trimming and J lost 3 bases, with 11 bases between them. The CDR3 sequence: CASSQDYYYEQYF. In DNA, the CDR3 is TGTGCCAGCAGTCAGGACTATTACTACGAGCAGTACTTC.

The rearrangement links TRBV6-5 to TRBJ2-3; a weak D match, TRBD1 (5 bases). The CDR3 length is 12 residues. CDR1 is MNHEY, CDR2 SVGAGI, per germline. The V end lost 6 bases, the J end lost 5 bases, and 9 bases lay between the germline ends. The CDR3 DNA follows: TGTGCCAGCAGCCCGACAGAAGATACGCAGTATTTT. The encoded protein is CASSPTEDTQYF.

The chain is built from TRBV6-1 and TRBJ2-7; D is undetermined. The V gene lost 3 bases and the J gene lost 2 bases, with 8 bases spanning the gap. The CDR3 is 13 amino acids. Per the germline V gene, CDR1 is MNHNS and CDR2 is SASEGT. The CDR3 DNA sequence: TGTGCCAGCAGTGAGGCCCGAACCTACGAGCAGTACTTC. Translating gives CASSEARTYEQYF.

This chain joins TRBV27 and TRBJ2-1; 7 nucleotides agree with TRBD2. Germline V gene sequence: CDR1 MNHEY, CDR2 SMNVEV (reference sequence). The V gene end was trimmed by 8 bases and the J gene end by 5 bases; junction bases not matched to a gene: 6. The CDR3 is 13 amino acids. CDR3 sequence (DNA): TGTGCCAGCGGGACTAAGAGACACAATGAGCAGTTCTTC. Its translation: CASGTKRHNEQFF.

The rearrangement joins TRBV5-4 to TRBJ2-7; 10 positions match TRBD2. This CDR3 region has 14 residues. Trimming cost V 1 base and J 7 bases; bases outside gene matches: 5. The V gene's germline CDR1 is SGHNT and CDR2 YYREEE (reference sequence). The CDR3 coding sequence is TGTGCCAGCAGCTTGCAAGCGGGAGGGCCTGAGCAGTACTTC. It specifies CASSLQAGGPEQYF.

The CDR3 reads CAIRSGQGANDFADTQYF. Written as DNA, the CDR3 is TGTGCCATCAGGAGCGGACAGGGGGCGAACGATTTCGCAGATACGCAGTATTTT. The V and J genes are TRBV10-3 and TRBJ2-3; 11 bases line up with TRBD1. This CDR3 comprises 18 residues. Germline lookup yields CDR1 ENHRY and CDR2 SYGVKD. With 6 bases clipped from V and 4 bases from J, the junction kept 15 bases outside the gene matches.

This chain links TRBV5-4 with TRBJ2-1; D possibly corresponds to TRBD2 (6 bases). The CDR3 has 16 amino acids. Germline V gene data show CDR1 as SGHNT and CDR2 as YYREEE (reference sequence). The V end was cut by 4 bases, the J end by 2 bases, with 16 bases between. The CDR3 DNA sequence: TGTGCCAGCAGCAAGACCGGGACTGGAACCTACAATGAGCAGTTCTTC. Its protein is CASSKTGTGTYNEQFF.

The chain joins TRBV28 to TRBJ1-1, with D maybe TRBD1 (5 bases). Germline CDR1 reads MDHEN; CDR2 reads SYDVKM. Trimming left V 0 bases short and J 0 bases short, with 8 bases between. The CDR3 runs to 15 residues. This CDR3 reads CASSLWGGVNTEAFF. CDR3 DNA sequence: TGTGCCAGCAGTTTATGGGGGGGGGTGAACACTGAAGCTTTCTTT. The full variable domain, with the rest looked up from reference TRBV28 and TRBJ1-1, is DVKVTQSSRYLVKRTGEKVFLECVQDMDHENMFWYRQDPGLGLRLIYFSYDVKMKEKGDIPEGYSVSREKKERFSLILESASTNQTSMYLCASSLWGGVNTEAFFGQGTRLTVV.

The CDR3 bases are TGTGCCAGCTCATCTCGGACTAGCACAGATACGCAGTATTTT. It translates to CASSSRTSTDTQYF. V is TRBV18 and J is TRBJ2-3, with a tentative D call TRBD2 (5 bases). The CDR3 runs to 14 residues. CDR1 KGHSH and CDR2 LQKENI come from the germline V gene. V lost 5 bases and J 0 bases, leaving 9 bases between the germline ends.

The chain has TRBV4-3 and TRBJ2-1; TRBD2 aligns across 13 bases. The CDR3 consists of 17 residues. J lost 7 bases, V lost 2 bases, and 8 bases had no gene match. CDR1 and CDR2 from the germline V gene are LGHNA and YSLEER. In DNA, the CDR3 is TGCGCCAGCAGCCAAACGAGGACTAGCGGGAGTTTAAATGAGCAGTTCTTC. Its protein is CASSQTRTSGSLNEQFF.

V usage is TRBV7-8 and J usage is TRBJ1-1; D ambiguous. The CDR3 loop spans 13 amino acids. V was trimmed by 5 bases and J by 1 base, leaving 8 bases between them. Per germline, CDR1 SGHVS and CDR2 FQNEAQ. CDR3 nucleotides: TGTGCCAGCAGCGTCGCAGGGAACACTGAAGCTTTCTTT. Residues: CASSVAGNTEAFF.

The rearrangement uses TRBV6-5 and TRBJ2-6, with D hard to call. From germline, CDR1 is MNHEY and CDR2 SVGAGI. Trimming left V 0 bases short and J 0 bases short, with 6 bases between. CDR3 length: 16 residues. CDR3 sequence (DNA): TGTGCCAGCAGTTACTCGAGAAGCTCTGGGGCCAACGTCCTGACTTTC. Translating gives CASSYSRSSGANVLTF.

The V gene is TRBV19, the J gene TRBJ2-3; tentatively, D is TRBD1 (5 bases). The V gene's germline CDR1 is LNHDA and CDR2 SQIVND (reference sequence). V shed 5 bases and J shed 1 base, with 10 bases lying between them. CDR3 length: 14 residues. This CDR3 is CASSPGSGTDTQYF. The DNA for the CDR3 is TGTGCCAGTAGTCCAGGGTCGGGCACAGATACGCAGTATTTT. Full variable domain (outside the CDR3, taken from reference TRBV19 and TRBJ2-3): DGGITQSPKYLFRKEGQNVTLSCEQNLNHDAMYWYRQDPGQGLRLIYYSQIVNDFQKGDIAEGYSVSREKKESFPLTVTSAQKNPTAFYLCASSPGSGTDTQYFGPGTRLTVL.

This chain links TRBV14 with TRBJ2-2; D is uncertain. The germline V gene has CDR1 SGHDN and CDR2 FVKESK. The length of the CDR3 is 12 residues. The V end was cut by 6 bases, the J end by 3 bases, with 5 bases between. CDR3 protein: CASSMYTGELFF. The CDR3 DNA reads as TGTGCCAGCAGTATGTACACCGGGGAGCTGTTTTTT.

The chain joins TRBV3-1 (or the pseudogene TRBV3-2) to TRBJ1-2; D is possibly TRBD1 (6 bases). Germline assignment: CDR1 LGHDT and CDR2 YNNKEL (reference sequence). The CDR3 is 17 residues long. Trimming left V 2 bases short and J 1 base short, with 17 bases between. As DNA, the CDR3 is TGTGCCAGCAGCCAATGGGGTTCAAACAGGGATAACTATGGCTACACCTTC. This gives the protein CASSQWGSNRDNYGYTF.

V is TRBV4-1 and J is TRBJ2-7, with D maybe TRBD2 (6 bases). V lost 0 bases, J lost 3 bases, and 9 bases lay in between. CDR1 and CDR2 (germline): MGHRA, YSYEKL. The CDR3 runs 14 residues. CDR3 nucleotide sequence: TGCGCCAGCAGCCAAGATCAGGGAGGCTACGAGCAGTACTTC. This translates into CASSQDQGGYEQYF.